Each of the 16 T cell receptor beta chains below was sequenced from the same sample in a study of cytomegalovirus exposure and HLA in healthy donors (dated by TCRdb to 2016 to 2017). Receptor libraries were prepared by the immunoSEQ multiplex PCR assay. The multiplex PCR relied on a mix of 60 forward primers for TCR Vbeta segments and 13 reverse primers for TCR Jbeta segments. TCRdb obtained this table from immuneACCESS and retained in-frame rearrangements with V and J assigned. These tables miss some clones; where compared with another copy, unresolved V genes account for less than half of the shortfall, and the remainder is unexplained. This sample lists around 140,000 clones; about two thirds were detected once. About 3.9% of the sample belongs to the ten largest clones. Sequencing was carried out using PBMCs. These receptors were obtained from a man in his fifties or sixties in good health and CMV-seropositive.

CDR3 sequence (DNA): TGTGCCAGCAGCTCCCCGGGCGGGGCCGGGGAGCTGTTTTTT. It encodes CASSSPGGAGELFF. The gene calls are TRBV5-6 and TRBJ2-2; the D gene is possibly TRBD2 (6 bases). The CDR3 has 14 amino acids. The V end was cut by 3 bases, the J end by 6 bases, with 12 bases between. The germline V gene encodes CDR1 SGHDT and CDR2 YYEEEE.

V and J are TRBV27 and TRBJ1-4, with D unresolved. This CDR3 spans 14 amino acids. Deletions cut 4 bases from V and 1 base from J, with 7 bases between. From germline, CDR1 is MNHEY and CDR2 SMNVEV (reference sequence). CDR3 sequence reads: CASSYAGTNEKLFF. The DNA of the CDR3 is TGTGCCAGCAGTTACGCCGGAACTAATGAAAAACTGTTTTTT.

As for this clone: The junction departs from germline at one end; a sequencing error may be responsible. V gene TRBV6-5 combines with J gene TRBJ2-2; D is unclear. The CDR3 covers 13 residues. The germline V gene encodes CDR1 MNHEY and CDR2 SVGAGI. The CDR3 loop reads CAGSSIRTGELFF. The CDR3 DNA reads as TGTGCCGGCAGTTCAATACGGACCGGGGAGCTGTTTTTT.

The chain joins TRBV2 to TRBJ2-1; the D gene is possibly TRBD1 (5 bases). The CDR3 is 11 residues long. Trimming shortened V by 4 bases and J by 9 bases, and 7 bases separated the two germline ends. The germline CDR1 and CDR2 sequences are SNHLY and FYNNEI. The CDR3: CASSADSEQFF. In DNA, the CDR3 is TGTGCCAGCAGTGCCGACAGTGAGCAGTTCTTC.

This clone was seen a handful of times. The chain links TRBV11-2 to TRBJ1-5; a possible D gene is TRBD1 (6 bases). Germline CDR1 reads SGHAT; CDR2 reads FQNNGV. V lost 1 base, J lost 4 bases, and 14 bases lay in between. The CDR3 is 16 residues long. The CDR3 coding sequence is TGTGCCAGCAGCTTAGGTGGCAGGGGCGGTAATCAGCCCCAGCATTTT. It specifies CASSLGGRGGNQPQHF.

In its sample, this clone was seen a few times. The chain joins TRBV4-3 to TRBJ2-7; D possibly corresponds to TRBD1 (6 bases). Per germline, CDR1 LGHNA and CDR2 YSLEER. Trimming shortened V by 3 bases and J by 4 bases, and 13 bases separated the two germline ends. The CDR3 has 14 amino acids. The CDR3 sequence: CASSQLLGAYEQYF. As DNA, the CDR3 is TGCGCCAGCAGCCAGCTTTTGGGGGCATACGAGCAGTACTTC.

The chain uses TRBV7-9 and TRBJ1-1; D is uncertain. The length of the CDR3 is 15 residues. Germline V gene data show CDR1 as SEHNR and CDR2 as FQNEAQ (reference sequence). V was clipped by 4 bases and J by 1 base, with 13 bases between them. The CDR3 coding sequence is TGTGCCAGCAGCTACACCTTGACGGGGAACACTGAAGCTTTCTTT. Protein product: CASSYTLTGNTEAFF. Complete variable domain (other parts from reference TRBV7-9 and TRBJ1-1): DTGVSQNPRHKITKRGQNVTFRCDPISEHNRLYWYRQTLGQGPEFLTYFQNEAQLEKSRLLSDRFSAERPKGSFSTLEIQRTEQGDSAMYLCASSYTLTGNTEAFFGQGTRLTVV.

The chain recombines TRBV18 with TRBJ2-5, with D uncertain. Trimming removed 0 bases from V and 9 bases from J, with 14 bases in between. The CDR3 covers 14 residues. Germline V gives CDR1 KGHSH, CDR2 LQKENI. The CDR3 coding sequence is TGTGCCAGCTCACCACCTGGCCCGCGGATAGCCCAGTACTTC. Translating it yields CASSPPGPRIAQYF.

J is TRBJ1-4 and V is TRBV28, with a tentative D call TRBD1 (5 bases). The CDR3 totals 14 residues. Trimming left V 5 bases short and J 11 bases short, with 18 bases between. Germline V CDR1 and CDR2: MDHEN, SYDVKM. The CDR3 loop reads CASSPDSQNGKLFF. DNA for the CDR3: TGTGCCAGCAGTCCAGACAGCCAAAACGGGAAACTGTTTTTT.

The chain is built from TRBV29-1 and TRBJ1-2; D unclear. This CDR3 is built from 13 residues. Germline CDR1 and CDR2: SQVTM and ANQGSEA. V dropped 5 bases and J dropped 1 base, with 11 bases sitting between them. The CDR3 loop reads CSVTLAGNYGYTF. The CDR3 nucleotides read TGCAGCGTTACCCTCGCGGGTAACTATGGCTACACCTTC.

The chain has TRBV11-3 and TRBJ1-2; maybe TRBD1 (6 bases). CDR3 length: 13 amino acids. The ends were cut back, 5 bases at V and 8 bases at J, with 15 bases in the middle. The germline V gene has CDR1 SGHNT and CDR2 YENEEA. Here the CDR3 DNA reads TGTGCCAGCAGCGAGGGGGACCGCCTCGGCTACACCTTC. It is translated as CASSEGDRLGYTF.

The chain combines TRBV18 with TRBJ1-1; no clear D. V gave up 2 bases and J gave up 8 bases, with 12 bases separating them. Germline CDR1 and CDR2: KGHSH and LQKENI. The CDR3 length is 13 residues. The CDR3 region is CASSPGGDREAFF. The CDR3 nucleotides are TGTGCCAGCTCACCAGGAGGAGACCGGGAAGCTTTCTTT. The full variable domain, completed using reference TRBV18 and TRBJ1-1, is NAGVMQNPRHLVRRRGQEARLRCSPMKGHSHVYWYRQLPEEGLKFMVYLQKENIIDESGMPKERFSAEFPKEGPSILRIQQVVRGDSAAYFCASSPGGDREAFFGQGTRLTVV.

This chain joins TRBV19 and TRBJ2-7; 7 bases align to TRBD2. The CDR3 spans 12 residues. With V trimmed by 3 bases and J by 8 bases, 4 bases remained unmatched. Germline lookup yields CDR1 LNHDA and CDR2 SQIVND (reference sequence). In nucleotides, the CDR3 is TGTGCCAGTAGTATCTGGGGAGGGCAGCAGTACTTC. As protein: CASSIWGGQQYF.

The chain combines TRBV6-6 with TRBJ1-2; D gene ambiguous. Germline V gene data show CDR1 as MNHNY and CDR2 as SVGAGI (reference sequence). The CDR3 spans 13 residues. Trimming left V 2 bases short and J 6 bases short, with 10 bases between. Written as DNA, the CDR3 is TGTGCCAGCAGTTACGACGGCCAGGATGGCTACACCTTC. It encodes CASSYDGQDGYTF.

The chain joins TRBV9 to TRBJ2-1; 16 nucleotides agree with TRBD2. CDR1 SGDLS and CDR2 YYNGEE come from the germline V gene. This CDR3 contains 20 residues. J was trimmed by 1 base and V by 1 base; bases with no gene match: 8. The CDR3 protein is CASSVRGGLAGGPSYNEQFF. The CDR3 region has the DNA TGTGCCAGCAGCGTAAGAGGGGGACTAGCGGGAGGGCCATCCTACAATGAGCAGTTCTTC.

V and J are TRBV5-1 and TRBJ1-1; 8 bases line up with TRBD1. J gave up 1 base and V 7 bases, and 6 bases lay outside the gene matches. The germline gives CDR1 SGHRS, CDR2 YFSETQ. CDR3 length: 14 amino acids. This chain's CDR3 is CASQEGTGNTEAFF. The CDR3 DNA sequence: TGCGCCAGCCAGGAAGGGACAGGGAACACTGAAGCTTTCTTT.